This T cell receptor (beta chain) is from a study of vaccination and CD4 T cells after COVID-19. Comment on this clonotype: Its cognate antigen is unknown.

Unmatched junction bases numbered 5, after V lost 3 bases and J lost 2 bases. CDR1 and CDR2 from the germline V gene are SEHNR and FQNEAQ (reference sequence). The CDR3 consists of 16 residues. Sequenced with the Oncomine TCR Beta short-read assay was DNA taken from cultured CD4+ T cells. A single record per CDR3 protein comes from TCRdb applying MiXCR to the PCR reads. Of some 9,300 distinct CDR3 sequences listed, approximately 48% are singletons. Specified treatment: approximately 11-day PBMC culture with coronavirus spike peptide pools or control peptides (ViraFEST assay). The source of this sequence is a human donor who had recovered from COVID-19. Material: CD4+ T cells from blood, cultured in vitro. The chain employs TRBV7-9 and TRBJ2-5; 11 bases are shared with TRBD2. The CDR3 sequence: CASSFLRLAGQETQYF. The CDR3 DNA reads TGTGCCAGCAGCTTCCTACGACTAGCGGGACAAGAGACCCAGTACTTC.